Listed below are T cell receptor beta chains from one sample, sequenced in a study of blood T cell repertoires in COVID-19. Sequencing used immunoSEQ multiplex PCR; TCRdb keeps in-frame clones, though not all of them. Seen here are under 110,000 clones, roughly 85% observed once, and the top ten hold 1.5% to 2%. The sample comprised peripheral blood. These receptors all stem from a woman in her seventies with active or convalescent COVID-19. The CDR3 runs from the conserved cysteine through the conserved F or W. D genes are given only for firm matches. Clone size is not always given. Where it is, it says once, few, many or a class for expanded clones.

j_call,v_call,d_call,clone_size,cdr3_nt,cdr3_aa
TRBJ2-7,TRBV28,TRBD2,NA,TGTGCCAGCAGTTTAGGGGCTTCCGGGGGGTACGAGCAGTACTTC,CASSLGASGGYEQYF
TRBJ2-3,TRBV13,TRBD2,NA,TGTGCCAGCAGCTCGGAGACTAGCGGGGGCAGCACAGATACGCAGTATTTT,CASSSETSGGSTDTQYF
TRBJ2-3,TRBV7-2,TRBD2,once,TGTGCCAGTAGCTGGAGCGGGAGGATAGATACGCAGTATTTT,CASSWSGRIDTQYF
TRBJ2-1,TRBV7-2,NA,NA,TGTGCCAGCAGCCCAACTAGTGGAGGCAATGAGCAGTTCTTC,CASSPTSGGNEQFF
TRBJ2-3,TRBV19,TRBD1,NA,TGTGCCAGTAGTACTCGGGACAGAACCACAGATACGCAGTATTTT,CASSTRDRTTDTQYF
TRBJ1-2,TRBV5-1,NA,NA,TGCGCCAGCAGCTTGGCCGGCTATGGCTACACCTTC,CASSLAGYGYTF
TRBJ1-4,TRBV20-1,NA,NA,TGCAGTGCTAGTATCCGGGGGGAGGATGAAAAACTGTTTTTT,CSASIRGEDEKLFF
TRBJ2-5,TRBV7-2,TRBD1,NA,TGTGCCAGCAGCTTAGTCCCGGGACAGGGGTTCGGGACCCAGTACTTC,CASSLVPGQGFGTQYF
TRBJ1-2,TRBV7-9,NA,NA,TGTGCCAGCAGCTTAGCGGGGGCCGACTGGGGCTACACCTTC,CASSLAGADWGYTF
TRBJ1-5,TRBV27,TRBD1,NA,TGTGCCAGCAGACCGGGGACAGGGGGGAATCAGCCCCAGCATTTT,CASRPGTGGNQPQHF
TRBJ2-1,TRBV12-5,TRBD2,NA,TGTGCTAGTGGTTTGGTCCTTCGGGGACTAGCGGGAGGGTACCCCTACAATGAGCAGTTCTTC,CASGLVLRGLAGGYPYNEQFF
TRBJ2-7,TRBV7-2,TRBD2,few,TGTGCCAGCAGCCCGGATAGCGGGGGCTACGAGCAGTACTTC,CASSPDSGGYEQYF
TRBJ2-1,TRBV5-1,TRBD2,NA,TGCGCCAGCAGCTTCTCCGGGACTAGCGGGTTACAGCAGTTCTTC,CASSFSGTSGLQQFF
TRBJ2-1,TRBV11-2,NA,NA,TGTGCCAGCAGCTTCGAGGGAATAGGCCACAATGAGCAGTTCTTC,CASSFEGIGHNEQFF
TRBJ2-1,TRBV9,NA,NA,TGTGCCAGCAGCCTAGCATTAGGGGACAATGAGCAGTTCTTC,CASSLALGDNEQFF
TRBJ2-5,TRBV12-3/TRBV12-4,NA,NA,TGTGCCAGCAGTGCACAGGGGGGGGAGACCCAGTACTTC,CASSAQGGETQYF
TRBJ2-1,TRBV18,NA,NA,TGTGCCAGCTCACCATCGGCGTCTCGAGGGAGTGAGCAGTTCTTC,CASSPSASRGSEQFF
TRBJ2-2,TRBV4-3,NA,NA,TGCGCCAGCAGTGTCTTCGCGAACACCGGGGAGCTGTTTTTT,CASSVFANTGELFF
TRBJ2-7,TRBV28,NA,few,TGTGCCAGCAGTGTCCCCCGTCGGGGGACCGGACAGTACTTC,CASSVPRRGTGQYF
TRBJ2-7,TRBV7-2,NA,NA,TGTGCCAGCAGCTTTCTTGACACTCACTACGAGCAGTACTTC,CASSFLDTHYEQYF
TRBJ1-1,TRBV20-1,NA,NA,TGCAGTGCTAGAGGGGCGGGTGAAGCTTTCTTT,CSARGAGEAFF
TRBJ2-5,TRBV5-4,NA,NA,TGTGCCAGCAGCTTGCAAGGGGGGGCGAAGACCCAGTACTTC,CASSLQGGAKTQYF
TRBJ2-1,TRBV5-4,TRBD2,few,TGTGCCAGCAGCTTGGAAGCGGGAGTGTCCTACAATGAGCAGTTCTTC,CASSLEAGVSYNEQFF
TRBJ2-5,TRBV11-1,TRBD1,NA,TGTGCCAGCAGCCCTTGGACAGGGGAGTACCAAGAGACCCAGTACTTC,CASSPWTGEYQETQYF
TRBJ2-3,TRBV7-2,TRBD2,NA,TGTGCCAGCCCAGGACTAGCGAGTACAGATACGCAGTATTTT,CASPGLASTDTQYF
TRBJ2-7,TRBV28,TRBD2,NA,TGTGCCAGCAGCAAAGCGGGGGGGGACTACGAGCAGTACTTC,CASSKAGGDYEQYF
TRBJ1-1,TRBV10-1,TRBD1,NA,TGCGCCACCCCGGCCCCGGACAGGGGTGCCACTGAAGCTTTCTTT,CATPAPDRGATEAFF
TRBJ1-5,TRBV6-5,TRBD1,NA,TGTGCCAGCAGTCTAACCCACAGGGGGCCACAGCCCCAGCATTTT,CASSLTHRGPQPQHF
TRBJ2-1,TRBV7-9,NA,once,TGTGCCAGCAGCTTTAGGGGCAACAATGAGCAGTTCTTC,CASSFRGNNEQFF
TRBJ2-3,TRBV28,TRBD1,NA,TGTGCCAGCAGGTCCGGGACAGGGGACCCCCGCACAGATACGCAGTATTTT,CASRSGTGDPRTDTQYF
TRBJ2-4,TRBV6-2/TRBV6-3,NA,NA,TGTGCCAGCAGTGCTGACAGGTTGGCCAAAAACATTCAGTACTTC,CASSADRLAKNIQYF
TRBJ1-1,TRBV28,NA,NA,TGTGCCAGCAGCCCCCGAGGTACTGAAGCTTTCTTT,CASSPRGTEAFF
TRBJ1-1,TRBV4-2,NA,NA,TGTGCCAGCAGCCAAGGGGGCCAGAACACTGAAGCTTTCTTT,CASSQGGQNTEAFF
TRBJ1-5,TRBV5-6,NA,NA,TGTGCCAGCAGCTTGGGGGGCGGGACCAATCAGCCCCAGCATTTT,CASSLGGGTNQPQHF
TRBJ2-3,TRBV7-2,NA,NA,TGTGCCAGCAGCTTAGAGGGGTCGGATACGCAGTATTTT,CASSLEGSDTQYF
TRBJ1-2,TRBV4-3,NA,NA,TGCGCCAGCAGCCAAGACCGAGGCTACTATGGCTACACCTTC,CASSQDRGYYGYTF
TRBJ2-2,TRBV28,NA,once,TGTGCCAGCAGCCGCCGACAGACAAACACCGGGGAGCTGTTTTTT,CASSRRQTNTGELFF
TRBJ2-4,TRBV6-5,NA,once,TGTGCCAGCAGTTACGCGTACGGGGGCAAAAACATTCAGTACTTC,CASSYAYGGKNIQYF
TRBJ2-3,TRBV18,NA,NA,TGTGCCAGCTCACCAATCCAGGGGTGGACAGATACGCAGTATTTT,CASSPIQGWTDTQYF
TRBJ2-5,TRBV2,TRBD2,NA,TGTGCCAGCAGTGAGGATGGGCTAGCGGAAGAGACCCAGTACTTC,CASSEDGLAEETQYF
TRBJ2-1,TRBV6-2/TRBV6-3,TRBD2,NA,TGTGCCAGCAGTTATCTCGGCGGGAGCCATGAGCAGTTCTTC,CASSYLGGSHEQFF
TRBJ2-2,TRBV11-2,TRBD1,NA,TGTGCCAGCAGGGACAGGTGGTTCACCGGGGAGCTGTTTTTT,CASRDRWFTGELFF
TRBJ2-1,TRBV28,TRBD1,NA,TGTGCCAGCAGCGAAGCCCAGGGGGCGAGTGAGCAGTTCTTC,CASSEAQGASEQFF
TRBJ2-3,TRBV24-1,TRBD2,NA,TGTGCCACCAGTGACACTAGCGGGGTCCCAGATACGCAGTATTTT,CATSDTSGVPDTQYF
TRBJ2-5,TRBV11-2,NA,NA,TGTGCCAGCAGCTCGCTAGAGGTGGTGGAGACCCAGTACTTC,CASSSLEVVETQYF
TRBJ2-7,TRBV2,TRBD1,NA,TGTGCCAGCAGTGGACAGGGGGCGTACGAGCAGTACTTC,CASSGQGAYEQYF
TRBJ2-1,TRBV10-3,NA,few,TGTGCCATCAGTGATTACCCGTCGGATGAGCAGTTCTTC,CAISDYPSDEQFF
TRBJ2-1,TRBV5-1,NA,NA,TGCGCCAGCAGCTTGTCGTCCGGGGGACCCTACAATGAGCAGTTCTTC,CASSLSSGGPYNEQFF
TRBJ1-1,TRBV7-8,NA,NA,TGTGCCAGCAGCTTGGCGGGGTGGGAAGCTTTCTTT,CASSLAGWEAFF
TRBJ1-5,TRBV10-3,NA,NA,TGTGCCACCAGTTGGAAGGGGGGGAGGGATCAGCCCCAGCATTTT,CATSWKGGRDQPQHF
TRBJ2-6,TRBV5-8,TRBD1,NA,TGTGCCAGCACTGTAATAACAGGGGACTCTGGGGCCAACGTCCTGACTTTC,CASTVITGDSGANVLTF
TRBJ2-1,TRBV7-6,TRBD2,NA,TGTGCCAGCAGCTTACGTGGGTTGTGGCGGGAGGGGGGAAATGAGCAGTTCTTC,CASSLRGLWREGGNEQFF
TRBJ2-1,TRBV19,TRBD2,NA,TGTGCCAGTAGTACAATAGCGGGGGGTCTGAGCTCCTACAATGAGCAGTTCTTC,CASSTIAGGLSSYNEQFF
TRBJ2-5,TRBV7-2,TRBD1,few,TGTGCCAGCAGCTTAGTGACAGGGGGCAGAGAGACCCAGTACTTC,CASSLVTGGRETQYF
TRBJ2-3,TRBV7-7,TRBD2,once,TGTGCTAGCAGCTCTGGGAGGGGCGATACGCAGTATTTT,CASSSGRGDTQYF
TRBJ2-3,TRBV6-4,TRBD2,NA,TGTGCCAGCAGAAGACTAGCGGGAGGAGAGGGTACGCAGTATTTT,CASRRLAGGEGTQYF
TRBJ2-1,TRBV6-5,TRBD2,NA,TGTGTAGCGGGGGGATCGAATGAGCAGTTCTTC,CVAGGSNEQFF
TRBJ1-1,TRBV6-5,NA,NA,TGTGCCAGCAGCGCCTACCCCATGAACACTGAAGCTTTCTTT,CASSAYPMNTEAFF
TRBJ1-6,TRBV9,NA,NA,TGTGCCAGCAGCGTAGCCATCAATTCACCCCTCCACTTT,CASSVAINSPLHF